This T cell receptor beta chain comes out of a study of T-cell memory formation after mild COVID-19. The CDR3 length is 14 residues. Trimming pared 10 bases from V and 2 bases from J, leaving 15 bases between. The V gene's germline CDR1 is MNHEY and CDR2 SVGEGT. Constant-segment primers and 5'RACE yielded cDNA libraries for TCR alpha and TCR beta, each carrying sample barcodes and UMIs. TCRdb reprocessed the 5' RACE reads with MiXCR, giving one entry per CDR3 protein. Among 400,000 to 500,000 distinct CDR3 sequences, 18% were seen once, and the ten largest hold roughly 21%. The material sequenced was PBMCs or a T cell subset sorted from them (not recorded which). The V and J genes are TRBV6-2 or TRBV6-3 and TRBJ2-1; D is uncertain. The origin of this receptor is a man between 18 and 29 years old who had mild COVID-19 (a few samples of this study predate the infection). Cell type and time point are not known. The CDR3 DNA follows: TGTGCCATCGCCGTGGGCCGGACCTACAATGAGCAGTTCTTC. It encodes CAIAVGRTYNEQFF.